Each of the 32 T cell receptor beta chains below was sequenced from the same sample in a study of T cell repertoires in cytomegalovirus infection. TCRdb recomputed calls from the reads with MiXCR, one row per CDR3 protein. The sample holds about 330,000 distinct CDR3 sequences, more than 8% seen once. Sequenced sample: PBMCs. These TCRs come from a human donor in good health (CMV status not recorded). Some clones in this sample may be carry-over from other donors' samples.

This clonotype was counted at least ten times. This rearrangement joins TRBV7-2 to TRBJ2-5, with 9 bases that match TRBD1. The CDR3 totals 18 residues. The trim removed 5 bases at V and 2 bases at J, leaving 15 bases unmatched. Germline CDR1 reads SGHTA; CDR2 reads FQGNSA. CDR3: CASSPRDRVGVGQETQYF. As DNA, the CDR3 is TGTGCCAGCAGCCCCCGGGACAGGGTGGGTGTCGGGCAAGAGACCCAGTACTTC.

Many counts were recorded for this clonotype. The chain couples TRBV20-1 to TRBJ1-3; D perhaps matches TRBD1 (6 bases). The CDR3 runs to 14 residues. Trimming removed 4 bases at V and 4 bases at J, with 14 bases between. The germline gives CDR1 DFQATT, CDR2 SNEGSKA (reference sequence). In nucleotides, the CDR3 is TGCAGTGCTATACAGGGAGCGGCAGGAAACACCATATATTTT. Its translation: CSAIQGAAGNTIYF.

The chain has TRBV12-3 or TRBV12-4 and TRBJ2-3, with 11 bases fitting TRBD2. The CDR3 loop spans 14 amino acids. The ends lost 5 bases at V and 4 bases at J; junction bases unmatched: 2. The CDR3 protein is CASSTSGSSDTQYF. DNA for the CDR3: TGTGCCAGCAGTACTAGCGGGAGTTCAGATACGCAGTATTTT.

This clonotype turned up a few times. The CDR3: CASSLDSSNTEAFF. In nucleotides, the CDR3 is TGCGCCAGCAGCTTGGACTCCTCGAACACTGAAGCTTTCTTT. The rearrangement joins TRBV5-1 to TRBJ1-1; no firm D call. Trimming stripped 0 bases from V and 1 base from J, with 7 bases between. Germline-derived CDR1 and CDR2 are SGHRS and YFSETQ. The CDR3 is 14 amino acids.

This clonotype was seen ten or more times. The chain recombines TRBV5-8 with TRBJ1-4; 7 positions agree with TRBD1. Per germline, CDR1 SGHTS and CDR2 YDEGEE. The CDR3 is made up of 16 amino acids. V lost 0 bases to trimming and J lost 7 bases; unmatched junction nucleotides: 9. The CDR3 DNA is TGTGCCAGCAGCTTGGCCAGGGGGGGCTCCGGTGAAAAACTGTTTTTT. This codes for CASSLARGGSGEKLFF.

This clonotype was counted ten times or more. The chain recombines TRBV7-2 with TRBJ2-1, with 8 bases identical to TRBD2. V trimming: 7 bases; J trimming: 4 bases; junction bases outside the gene matches: 18. CDR1 is SGHTA and CDR2 is FQGNSA in the germline V gene. The CDR3 spans 18 residues. The CDR3 sequence: CASTIRGGGLAGYNEQFF. As DNA, the CDR3 is TGTGCCAGCACCATTAGAGGGGGGGGCCTAGCGGGTTACAATGAGCAGTTCTTC.

Only a few counts were recorded for this clonotype. The chain employs TRBV5-1 and TRBJ1-2; D is unresolved. Looked up from germline, CDR1 is SGHRS and CDR2 is YFSETQ. The CDR3 is 13 amino acids. Trimming took 1 base from V and 5 from J, leaving 9 bases between them. This chain's CDR3 is CASSLWEGYGYTF. The DNA of the CDR3 is TGCGCCAGCAGCTTGTGGGAAGGATATGGCTACACCTTC.

This clonotype came up a few times. CDR3 DNA: TGTGCCAGCTCGACGGGGGCAGAGACCCAGTACTTC. Translated, it gives CASSTGAETQYF. This sequence joins TRBV6-1 and TRBJ2-5; D is possibly TRBD1 or TRBD2 (6 bases each). Trimming cost V 8 bases and J 4 bases, with 11 bases left between them. The germline V gene encodes CDR1 MNHNS and CDR2 SASEGT. This CDR3 comprises 12 residues.

The chain couples TRBV4-3 to TRBJ1-4; D remains ambiguous. This CDR3 is 16 amino acids long. V lost 0 bases and J 3 bases, leaving 11 bases between the germline ends. Germline lookup yields CDR1 LGHNA and CDR2 YSLEER. In DNA, the CDR3 is TGCGCCAGCAGCCAAGATTTGAGAAGGGCTAATGAAAAACTGTTTTTT. It yields the protein CASSQDLRRANEKLFF.

In its sample, this clonotype was seen many times. The rearrangement links TRBV11-2 to TRBJ1-3, with 8 bases identical to TRBD1. The V gene's germline CDR1 is SGHAT and CDR2 FQNNGV. The CDR3 loop spans 16 amino acids. The trim removed 3 bases at V and 2 bases at J, leaving 6 bases unmatched. The CDR3 nucleotides are TGTGCCAGCAGCTTTCCGGGACAGGAGGCTGGAAACACCATATATTTT. Translated: CASSFPGQEAGNTIYF.

This clonotype has more than one count but fewer than ten. V is TRBV20-1 and J is TRBJ2-2, with D maybe TRBD2 (6 bases). V was clipped by 5 bases and J by 5 bases, with 12 bases between them. This CDR3 spans 13 amino acids. Germline CDR1 and CDR2: DFQATT and SNEGSKA (reference sequence). CDR3 loop: CSADGGRTGELFF. The CDR3 region has the DNA TGCAGTGCTGACGGGGGAAGGACCGGGGAGCTGTTTTTT.

This clonotype was picked up many times. The gene calls are TRBV12-3 or TRBV12-4 and TRBJ2-3; no firm D call. V lost 0 bases to trimming and J lost 14 bases, with 12 bases between them. There are 12 residues in the CDR3. CDR3 residues: CASSLAEGIWYF. The CDR3 nucleotides are TGTGCCAGCAGTTTAGCGGAAGGAATATGGTATTTT.

V is TRBV6-6 and J is TRBJ1-5; 7 nucleotides agree with TRBD1. The junction had 5 bases not matched to a gene; V was cut back by 5 bases and J by 7 bases. The germline CDR1 and CDR2 sequences are MNHNY and SVGAGI (reference sequence). The CDR3 covers 13 residues. The CDR3 loop is CASSKLGGQPQHF. CDR3 nucleotides: TGTGCCAGCAGTAAGCTAGGGGGCCAGCCCCAGCATTTT.

This clonotype was seen repeatedly, ten times or more. J is TRBJ1-6 and V is TRBV12-3 or TRBV12-4; D is unclear. V lost 2 bases to trimming and J lost 7 bases, with 6 bases between them. This CDR3 contains 13 residues. DNA for the CDR3: TGTGCCAGCAGTTTATTTGAGAATTCACCCCTCCACTTT. Protein sequence: CASSLFENSPLHF.

Worth noting for this clonotype: A single base separates this from a much larger clone, so it may be a read error. The chain has TRBV7-8 and TRBJ1-5; perhaps TRBD1 as D (5 bases). From germline, CDR1 is SGHVS and CDR2 FQNEAQ. The CDR3 runs 15 residues. The CDR3 coding sequence is TGTCCCAGCAGCTTAGCTGGGGGTCAAAATCAGCCCCAGCATTTT. Translating it yields CPSSLAGGQNQPQHF. Filled out from reference TRBV7-8 and TRBJ1-5, the complete variable domain reads GAGVSQSPRYKVAKRGQDVALRCDPISGHVSLFWYQQALGQGPEFLTYFQNEAQLDKSGLPSDRFFAERPEGSVSTLKIQRTQQEDSAVYLCPSSLAGGQNQPQHFGDGTRLSIL.

This clonotype appeared many times. V gene TRBV7-2 combines with J gene TRBJ2-7; no clear D. The CDR3 has 16 amino acids. The V gene lost 6 bases and the J gene lost 2 bases, with 20 bases spanning the gap. Looked up from germline, CDR1 is SGHTA and CDR2 is FQGNSA. In nucleotides, the CDR3 is TGTGCCAGCAGTCCCAGCCTAGTTAAAACGGCCTACGAGCAGTACTTC. It is translated as CASSPSLVKTAYEQYF.

This clonotype showed up just a few times. The chain uses TRBV4-1 and TRBJ2-7; a weak D match, TRBD1 (7 bases). The germline V gene has CDR1 MGHRA and CDR2 YSYEKL. Trimming pared 4 bases from V and 2 bases from J, leaving 12 bases between. This CDR3 spans 14 amino acids. The CDR3 sequence: CASSRQGGTYEQYF. Here the CDR3 DNA reads TGCGCCAGCAGCCGCCAGGGGGGAACCTACGAGCAGTACTTC.

This clonotype was recorded many times. The J gene is TRBJ2-2, the V gene TRBV7-3; the D call may be TRBD1 or TRBD2 (5 bases each). This CDR3 region has 14 residues. The germline gives CDR1 SGHTA, CDR2 FQGTGA. Trimming pared 3 bases from V and 6 bases from J, leaving 11 bases between. The CDR3 DNA reads TGTGCCAGCAGCTTTAGCATGGGGGCCGGGGAGCTGTTTTTT. As protein: CASSFSMGAGELFF.

There are many counts of this clonotype. The chain recombines TRBV4-3 with TRBJ2-2; 10 bases agree with TRBD2. This CDR3 contains 17 residues. CDR1 LGHNA and CDR2 YSLEER come from the germline V gene. J gave up 5 bases and V 0 bases, and 6 bases lay outside the gene matches. The CDR3 nucleotides read TGCGCCAGCAGCCAAGAGACCCCAGCGGGAGGGACCGGGGAGCTGTTTTTT. Amino acids: CASSQETPAGGTGELFF.

Remarks on this clonotype: It may be a read error: a sequence one base away is much more abundant. J is TRBJ2-3 and V is TRBV28; tentatively, D is TRBD1 (5 bases). CDR1 MDHEN and CDR2 SYDVKM come from the germline V gene. The CDR3 totals 14 residues. The CDR3 protein is CASRPDSAGGTRYF. The CDR3 DNA reads TGTGCCAGCAGACCAGACAGTGCCGGTGGTACGCGGTATTTT.

This clonotype has a count of ten or more. The chain employs TRBV7-2 and TRBJ1-4, with a tentative D call TRBD1 (6 bases). The CDR3 contains 14 residues. Trimming took off 5 bases at V and 0 bases at J, with 7 bases between the two ends. From germline, CDR1 is SGHTA and CDR2 FQGNSA. CDR3 in amino acids: CASSRDTTNEKLFF. The CDR3 nucleotides are TGTGCCAGCAGCCGGGACACAACTAATGAAAAACTGTTTTTT.

This clonotype was found a few times. The rearrangement joins TRBV20-1 to TRBJ1-1, with TRBD1 matching 7 bases. The CDR3 has 14 amino acids. Germline CDR1 reads DFQATT; CDR2 reads SNEGSKA (reference sequence). The junction had 9 bases not matched to a gene; V was cut back by 6 bases and J by 2 bases. The CDR3 DNA follows: TGCAGTGCCCGGAAGGGACAGATTAACACTGAAGCTTTCTTT. It translates to CSARKGQINTEAFF.

This clonotype was observed at least ten times. The J gene is TRBJ2-7, the V gene TRBV7-8; 7 nucleotides agree with TRBD1. The V and J ends lost 1 base and 5 bases, in that order; junction bases with no gene match: 14. Germline loops: CDR1 SGHVS, CDR2 FQNEAQ. The CDR3 sequence is 17 residues long. The CDR3 sequence is CASSLGLWQGVVNEQYF. The CDR3 nucleotides are TGTGCCAGCAGCTTAGGGTTATGGCAGGGGGTTGTCAACGAGCAGTACTTC.

This clonotype was observed a few times. The chain couples TRBV5-1 to TRBJ2-1; 14 positions match TRBD2. This CDR3 has 15 amino acids. Germline CDR1 reads SGHRS; CDR2 reads YFSETQ. V trimming: 6 bases; J trimming: 10 bases; junction bases outside the gene matches: 9. The CDR3 spells CASTGGTSGSGEQFF. The CDR3 DNA is TGCGCCAGCACCGGTGGGACTAGCGGGAGTGGAGAGCAGTTCTTC.

V and J are TRBV23-1 and TRBJ1-4, with a tentative D call TRBD1 (5 bases). TRBV23-1 is sorted into the ORF group, with uncertain function. This CDR3 contains 16 residues. Trimming removed 4 bases at V and 4 bases at J, with 16 bases between. The CDR3 spells CASSPNQGINNEKLFF. The CDR3 nucleotides are TGCGCCAGCAGTCCCAACCAGGGCATTAATAATGAAAAACTGTTTTTT.

The chain carries TRBV27 and TRBJ1-2; unclear D gene. Per the germline V gene, CDR1 is MNHEY and CDR2 is SMNVEV (reference sequence). The CDR3 runs to 13 residues. Trimming took off 8 bases at V and 0 bases at J, with 10 bases between the two ends. The CDR3 sequence: CASGPTPNYGYTF. For the CDR3, the DNA is TGTGCCAGCGGGCCAACCCCTAACTATGGCTACACCTTC.

This chain connects TRBV28 to TRBJ2-1; 8 bases fit TRBD2. The ends lost 5 bases at V and 3 bases at J; junction bases unmatched: 9. The germline gives CDR1 MDHEN, CDR2 SYDVKM. CDR3 length: 16 residues. DNA for the CDR3: TGTGCCAGCAGTCTCCAACGGGGGGGCCTCTACAATGAGCAGTTCTTC. Protein sequence: CASSLQRGGLYNEQFF.

On this clonotype: A read error may be the cause here, since a much bigger clone is one base away. Since the CDR3 does not end with the conserved phenylalanine or tryptophan, this likely comes from a read error. The V gene is TRBV7-2, the J gene TRBJ2-1; possible D gene TRBD1, 6 bases. In germline, CDR1 is SGHTA, CDR2 FQGNSA. CDR3 length: 18 amino acids. V was clipped by 5 bases and J by 4 bases, with 24 bases between them. CDR3 in amino acids: CASSLTPQGFGRYNEQFI. The CDR3 coding sequence is TGTGCCAGCAGCCTCACCCCGCAGGGGTTTGGTCGGTACAATGAGCAGTTCATC.

This clonotype was seen a few times. The chain couples TRBV4-3 to TRBJ2-5; 12 bases are a match to TRBD2. CDR3 length: 17 amino acids. CDR1 is LGHNA, CDR2 YSLEER, per germline. Unmatched junction bases numbered 11, after V lost 4 bases and J lost 5 bases. CDR3 amino acids: CASSPYKTSGGGETQYF. Written as DNA, the CDR3 is TGCGCCAGCAGCCCATATAAGACTAGCGGGGGTGGGGAGACCCAGTACTTC.

V is TRBV10-3 and J is TRBJ1-1, with 7 bases lining up with TRBD1. CDR3 length: 14 amino acids. The germline V gene has CDR1 ENHRY and CDR2 SYGVKD. V lost 6 bases and J lost 1; bases outside the gene matches: 5. In DNA form, the CDR3 reads TGTGCCATCAGCCGGGACAGTAAGAACACTGAAGCTTTCTTT. Translating gives CAISRDSKNTEAFF.

This clonotype was recorded at least ten times. This chain connects TRBV7-2 to TRBJ2-3; no reliable D call. CDR1 is SGHTA, CDR2 FQGNSA, per germline. The CDR3 has 16 residues. The ends were cut back, 3 bases at V and 2 bases at J, with 15 bases in the middle. The CDR3 DNA reads TGTGCCAGCAGCTTTACTCGGGCCCTGATCACAGATACGCAGTATTTT. It is translated as CASSFTRALITDTQYF.

V is TRBV15 and J is TRBJ2-2; the D gene is possibly TRBD2 (7 bases). Germline V gene data show CDR1 as LNHNV and CDR2 as YYDKDF (reference sequence). The V end lost 4 bases, the J end lost 2 bases, and 11 bases lay between the germline ends. This CDR3 is built from 15 residues. CDR3 loop: CATSTAGANTGELFF. The CDR3 nucleotides read TGTGCCACCAGCACCGCGGGGGCCAACACCGGGGAGCTGTTTTTT.